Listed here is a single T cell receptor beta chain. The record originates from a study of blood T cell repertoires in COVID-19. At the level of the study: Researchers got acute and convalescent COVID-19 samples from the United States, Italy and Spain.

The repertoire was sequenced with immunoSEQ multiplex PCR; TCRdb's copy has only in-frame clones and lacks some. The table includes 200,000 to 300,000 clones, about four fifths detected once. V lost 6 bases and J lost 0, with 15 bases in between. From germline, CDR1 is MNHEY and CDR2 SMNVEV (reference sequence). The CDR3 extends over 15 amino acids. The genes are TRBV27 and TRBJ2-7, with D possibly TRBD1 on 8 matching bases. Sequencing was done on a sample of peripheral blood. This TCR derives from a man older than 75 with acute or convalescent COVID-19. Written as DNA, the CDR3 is TGTGCCAGCAGGACGGGAGGACAGGGCTCCTACGAGCAGTACTTC. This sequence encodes CASRTGGQGSYEQYF.